This T cell receptor beta chain appears in the sequencing data of a study of blood T cell repertoires in COVID-19. Study as a whole: Some COVID-19 samples were acute and others convalescent; all came from the United States, Italy and Spain.

Repertoires were generated with immunoSEQ multiplex PCR, while TCRdb's copy carries only in-frame clones and drops some. The data contain 35,000 to 50,000 clones, 80% to 90% of them singletons. V was cut by 3 bases and J by 1 base, with 6 bases left in between. This CDR3 region has 13 residues. Per the germline V gene, CDR1 is KGHSH and CDR2 is LQKENI. This clone occurred a few times. This rearrangement joins TRBV18 to TRBJ1-1, with a tentative D call TRBD1 (5 bases). The receptor's source is a woman over 75 with acute or convalescent COVID-19. Sequencing input: peripheral blood. CDR3: CASSPGQNTEAFF. The CDR3 nucleotides read TGTGCCAGCTCACCCGGACAGAACACTGAAGCTTTCTTT.